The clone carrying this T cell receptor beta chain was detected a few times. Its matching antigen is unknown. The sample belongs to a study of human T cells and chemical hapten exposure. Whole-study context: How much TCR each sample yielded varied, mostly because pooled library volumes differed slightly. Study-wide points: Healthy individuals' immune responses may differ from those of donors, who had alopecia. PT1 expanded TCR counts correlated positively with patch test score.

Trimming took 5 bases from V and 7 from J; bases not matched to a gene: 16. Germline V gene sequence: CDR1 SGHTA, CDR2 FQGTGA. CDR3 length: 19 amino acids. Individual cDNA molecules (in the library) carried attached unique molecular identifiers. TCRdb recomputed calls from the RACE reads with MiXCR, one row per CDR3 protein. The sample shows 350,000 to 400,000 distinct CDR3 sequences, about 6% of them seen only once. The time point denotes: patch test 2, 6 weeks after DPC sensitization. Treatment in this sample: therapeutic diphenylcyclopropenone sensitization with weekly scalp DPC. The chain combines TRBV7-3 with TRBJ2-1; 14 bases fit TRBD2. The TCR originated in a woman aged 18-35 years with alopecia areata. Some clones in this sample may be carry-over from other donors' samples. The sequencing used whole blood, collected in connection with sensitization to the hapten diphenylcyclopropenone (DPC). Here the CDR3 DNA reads TGTGCCAGCAGCCCGAACCCGACTAGCGGGGGGGCCTTCCATAATGAGCAGTTCTTC. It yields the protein CASSPNPTSGGAFHNEQFF.